This record looks at one T cell receptor (beta chain) sequence and its context. These data belong to a study of long-term antiretroviral therapy in people with HIV. Germline assignment: CDR1 LGHNA and CDR2 YNFKEQ. The CDR3 has 16 residues. The V segment lost 0 bases and the J segment 6 bases; nucleotides outside the gene matches: 6. Runs used v3.0 of the immunoSEQ assay and were done at survey level. The repertoire was sequenced with immunoSEQ multiplex PCR; TCRdb's copy has only in-frame clones and lacks some. This sample has some 11,000 clones, with about 83% found just once. The V and J genes are TRBV4-2 and TRBJ2-3; 10 bases align to TRBD2. This clonotype was obtained from a man aged 35 to 55 with HIV. Sequenced here: unsorted PBMCs, sampled 3.4 years after starting antiretroviral therapy. The CDR3 region has the DNA TGTGCCAGCAGCCAAGAGTCTAGCGGGAGTCGGGATACGCAGTATTTT. It codes for CASSQESSGSRDTQYF.